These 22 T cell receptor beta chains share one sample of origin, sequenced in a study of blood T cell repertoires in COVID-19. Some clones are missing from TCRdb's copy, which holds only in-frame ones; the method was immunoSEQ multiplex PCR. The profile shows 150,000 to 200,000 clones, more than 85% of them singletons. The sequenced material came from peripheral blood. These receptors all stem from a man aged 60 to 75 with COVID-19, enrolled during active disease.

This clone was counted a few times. The CDR3 DNA reads as TGTGCCAGCAGCTTGTCAGATAATTCACCCCTCCACTTT. It specifies CASSLSDNSPLHF. The chain combines TRBV7-9 with TRBJ1-6; D is ambiguous. Germline assignment: CDR1 SEHNR and CDR2 FQNEAQ (reference sequence). Trimming took 3 bases from V and 5 from J, leaving 5 bases between them. This CDR3 contains 13 residues.

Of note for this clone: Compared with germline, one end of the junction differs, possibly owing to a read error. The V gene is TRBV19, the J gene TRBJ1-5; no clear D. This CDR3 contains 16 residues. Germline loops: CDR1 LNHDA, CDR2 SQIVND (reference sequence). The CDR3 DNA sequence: TGTGCCAGTAGTACCCCGACGCGAGCGAGGCAATCATCCCCAGCATTT. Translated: CASSTPTRARQSSPAF.

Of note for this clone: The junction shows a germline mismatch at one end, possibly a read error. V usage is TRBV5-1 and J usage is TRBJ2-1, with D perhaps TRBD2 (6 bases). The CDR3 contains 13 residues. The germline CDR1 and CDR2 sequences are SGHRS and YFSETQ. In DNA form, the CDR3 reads TGCGCCAGCAGCCACGGAACGGGACTTGAGGGGATCTTC. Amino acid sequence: CASSHGTGLEGIF.

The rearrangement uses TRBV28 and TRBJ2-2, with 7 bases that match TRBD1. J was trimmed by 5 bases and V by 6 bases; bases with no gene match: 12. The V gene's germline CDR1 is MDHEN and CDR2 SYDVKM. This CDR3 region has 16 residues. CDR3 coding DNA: TGTGCCAGCAGCTCTATGGGACAGAGAACAACCGGGGAGCTGTTTTTT. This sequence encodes CASSSMGQRTTGELFF. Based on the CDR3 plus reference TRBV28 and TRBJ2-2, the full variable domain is DVKVTQSSRYLVKRTGEKVFLECVQDMDHENMFWYRQDPGLGLRLIYFSYDVKMKEKGDIPEGYSVSREKKERFSLILESASTNQTSMYLCASSSMGQRTTGELFFGEGSRLTVL.

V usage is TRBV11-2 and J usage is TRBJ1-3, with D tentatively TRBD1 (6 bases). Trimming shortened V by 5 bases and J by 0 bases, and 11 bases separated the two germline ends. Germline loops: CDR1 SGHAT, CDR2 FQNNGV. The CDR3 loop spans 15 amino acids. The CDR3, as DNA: TGTGCCAGCAGCCTGGACAGTTACTCTGGAAACACCATATATTTT. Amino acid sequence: CASSLDSYSGNTIYF.

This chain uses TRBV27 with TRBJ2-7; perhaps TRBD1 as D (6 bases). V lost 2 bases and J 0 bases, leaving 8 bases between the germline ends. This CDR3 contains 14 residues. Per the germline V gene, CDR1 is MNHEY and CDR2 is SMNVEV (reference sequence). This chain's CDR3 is CASSLTGPSYEQYF. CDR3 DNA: TGTGCCAGCAGTTTAACAGGGCCCTCCTACGAGCAGTACTTC.

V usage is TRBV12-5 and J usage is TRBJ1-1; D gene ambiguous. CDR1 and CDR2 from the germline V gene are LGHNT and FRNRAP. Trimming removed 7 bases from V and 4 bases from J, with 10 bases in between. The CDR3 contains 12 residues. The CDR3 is CASARGGTEAFF. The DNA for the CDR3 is TGTGCTAGTGCCCGGGGTGGCACTGAAGCTTTCTTT.

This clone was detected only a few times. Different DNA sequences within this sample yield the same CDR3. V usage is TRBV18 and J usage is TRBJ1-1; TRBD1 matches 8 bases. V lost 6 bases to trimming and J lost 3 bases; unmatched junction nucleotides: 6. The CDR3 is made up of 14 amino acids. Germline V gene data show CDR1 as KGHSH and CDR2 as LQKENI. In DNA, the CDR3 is TGTGCCAGCTCGCAACAGGGGGGGGACACTGAAGCTTTCTTT. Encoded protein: CASSQQGGDTEAFF.

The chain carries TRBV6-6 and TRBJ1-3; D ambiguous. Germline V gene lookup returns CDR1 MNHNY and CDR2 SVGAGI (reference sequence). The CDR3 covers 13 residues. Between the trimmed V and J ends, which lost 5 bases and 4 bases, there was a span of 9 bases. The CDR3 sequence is CASSRSSGNTIYF. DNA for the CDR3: TGTGCCAGCAGTCGGAGCTCCGGAAACACCATATATTTT.

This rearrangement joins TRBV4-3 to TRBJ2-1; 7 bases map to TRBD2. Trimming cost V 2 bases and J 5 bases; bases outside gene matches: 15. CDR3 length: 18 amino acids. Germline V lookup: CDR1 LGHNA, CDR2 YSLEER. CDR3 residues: CASSQNGGWVGSHNEQFF. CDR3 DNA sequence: TGCGCCAGCAGCCAAAACGGGGGGTGGGTTGGGTCCCACAATGAGCAGTTCTTC.

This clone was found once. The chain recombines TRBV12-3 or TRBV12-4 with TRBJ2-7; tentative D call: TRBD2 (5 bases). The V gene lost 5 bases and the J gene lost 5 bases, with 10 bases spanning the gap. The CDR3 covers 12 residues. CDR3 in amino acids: CASSLGLNEQYF. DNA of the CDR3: TGTGCCAGCAGTCTCGGACTTAACGAGCAGTACTTC.

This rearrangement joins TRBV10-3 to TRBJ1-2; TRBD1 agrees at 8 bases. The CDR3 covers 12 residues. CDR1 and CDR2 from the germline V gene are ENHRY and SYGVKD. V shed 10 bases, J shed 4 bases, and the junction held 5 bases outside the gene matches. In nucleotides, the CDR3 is TGTGCCACTGGACAGGGTGGCTATGGCTACACCTTC. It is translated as CATGQGGYGYTF.

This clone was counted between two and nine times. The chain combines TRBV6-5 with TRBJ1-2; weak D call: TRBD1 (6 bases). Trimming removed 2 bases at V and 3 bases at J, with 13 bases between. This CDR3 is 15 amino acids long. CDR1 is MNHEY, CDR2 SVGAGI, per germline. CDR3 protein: CASSYQGPPDYGYTF. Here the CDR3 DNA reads TGTGCCAGCAGTTACCAGGGGCCTCCGGACTATGGCTACACCTTC.

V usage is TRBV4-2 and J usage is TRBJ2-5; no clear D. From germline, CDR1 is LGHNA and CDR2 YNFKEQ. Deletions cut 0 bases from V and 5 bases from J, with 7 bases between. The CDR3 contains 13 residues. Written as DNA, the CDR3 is TGTGCCAGCAGCCAAGATCGAGGCGAGACCCAGTACTTC. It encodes CASSQDRGETQYF.

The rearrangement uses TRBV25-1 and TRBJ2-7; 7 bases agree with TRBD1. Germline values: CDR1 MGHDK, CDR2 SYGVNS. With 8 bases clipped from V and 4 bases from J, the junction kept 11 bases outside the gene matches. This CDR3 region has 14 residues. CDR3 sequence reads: CASGSTGTAYEQYF. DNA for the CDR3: TGTGCCAGCGGATCAACCGGGACAGCTTACGAGCAGTACTTC.

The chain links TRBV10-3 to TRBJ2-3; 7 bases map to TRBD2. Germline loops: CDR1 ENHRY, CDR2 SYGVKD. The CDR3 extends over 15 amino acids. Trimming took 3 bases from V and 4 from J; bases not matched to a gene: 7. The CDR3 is CAISDLAGDADTQYF. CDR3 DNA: TGTGCCATCAGTGATCTGGCGGGGGATGCAGATACGCAGTATTTT.

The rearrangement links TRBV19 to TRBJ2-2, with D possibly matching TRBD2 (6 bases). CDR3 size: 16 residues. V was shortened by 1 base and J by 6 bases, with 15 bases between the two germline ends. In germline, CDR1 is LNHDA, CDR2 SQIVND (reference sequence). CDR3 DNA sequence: TGTGCCAGTAGTATAGCCGGGAGTTTAATGGCCGGGGAGCTGTTTTTT. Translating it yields CASSIAGSLMAGELFF.

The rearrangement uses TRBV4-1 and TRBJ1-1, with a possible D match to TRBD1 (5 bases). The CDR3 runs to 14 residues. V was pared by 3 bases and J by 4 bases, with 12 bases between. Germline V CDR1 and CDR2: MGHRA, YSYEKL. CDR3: CASSHGRASTEAFF. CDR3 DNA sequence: TGCGCCAGCAGCCATGGCAGGGCGAGCACTGAAGCTTTCTTT.

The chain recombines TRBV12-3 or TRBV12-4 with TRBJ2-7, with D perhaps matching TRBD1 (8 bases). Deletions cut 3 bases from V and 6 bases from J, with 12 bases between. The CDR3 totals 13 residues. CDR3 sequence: CASSLTGEGEQYF. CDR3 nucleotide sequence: TGTGCCAGCAGTTTGACAGGGGAGGGCGAGCAGTACTTC.

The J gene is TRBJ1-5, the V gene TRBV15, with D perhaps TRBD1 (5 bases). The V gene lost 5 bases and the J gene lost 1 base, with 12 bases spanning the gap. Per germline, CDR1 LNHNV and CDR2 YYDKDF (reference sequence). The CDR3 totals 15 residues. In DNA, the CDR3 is TGTGCCACCAGCGGGGGGTGGGGGAGCAATCAGCCCCAGCATTTT. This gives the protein CATSGGWGSNQPQHF.

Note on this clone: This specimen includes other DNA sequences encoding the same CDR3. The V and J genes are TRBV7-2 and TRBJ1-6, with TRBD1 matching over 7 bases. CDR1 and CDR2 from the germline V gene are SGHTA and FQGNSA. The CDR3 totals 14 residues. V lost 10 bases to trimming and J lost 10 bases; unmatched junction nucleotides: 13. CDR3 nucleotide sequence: TGTGCCATACAGAGGGGGCTGGGCAACTCACCCCTCCACTTT. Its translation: CAIQRGLGNSPLHF.

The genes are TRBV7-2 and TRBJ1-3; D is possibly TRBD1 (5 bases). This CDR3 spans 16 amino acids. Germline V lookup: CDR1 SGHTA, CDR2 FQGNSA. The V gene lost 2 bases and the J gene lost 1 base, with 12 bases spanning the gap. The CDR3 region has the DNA TGTGCCAGCAGCTTAAATTTCGGGGGTTCTGGAAACACCATATATTTT. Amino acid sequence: CASSLNFGGSGNTIYF.